The 17 T cell receptor beta chains given below trace back to one sample, sequenced in a study of OX40 agonist ivuxolimab in advanced cancers. Repertoires were generated with immunoSEQ multiplex PCR, while TCRdb's copy carries only in-frame clones and drops some. The sample records about 67,000 clones, approximately 91% being singletons. The sequences come from CD4+ or CD8+ T cells sorted from blood, collected in a trial of the OX40 agonist ivuxolimab. Receptors originate from an adult with an advanced solid tumor such as melanoma, head and neck, liver or kidney cancer.

This chain uses TRBV6-5 with TRBJ2-3; D uncertain. This CDR3 comprises 13 residues. V gave up 5 bases and J gave up 7 bases, with 13 bases separating them. Germline assignment: CDR1 MNHEY and CDR2 SVGAGI. CDR3 sequence: CASSASSSYTQYF. The DNA for the CDR3 is TGTGCCAGCAGTGCCTCGAGCTCATATACGCAGTATTTT.

The V gene is TRBV19, the J gene TRBJ2-3, with D possibly TRBD2 on 5 matching bases. Trimming stripped 0 bases from V and 0 bases from J, with 25 bases between. Per the germline V gene, CDR1 is LNHDA and CDR2 is SQIVND (reference sequence). The CDR3 extends over 21 amino acids. CDR3 region: CASSIDHRASPTISSTDTQYF. The CDR3 DNA reads as TGTGCCAGTAGTATAGATCACCGGGCTAGCCCTACTATTTCTAGCACAGATACGCAGTATTTT.

The chain is built from TRBV10-3 and TRBJ1-2, with D possibly being TRBD1 (6 bases). Trimming took off 5 bases at V and 4 bases at J, with 11 bases between the two ends. In germline, CDR1 is ENHRY, CDR2 SYGVKD. This CDR3 region has 13 residues. The CDR3 spells CAISNSGVYGYTF. CDR3 sequence (DNA): TGTGCCATCAGTAACTCAGGGGTCTATGGCTACACCTTC.

The V and J genes are TRBV6-5 and TRBJ2-1, with 13 bases matching TRBD2. With V trimmed by 4 bases and J by 5 bases, 5 bases remained unmatched. The CDR3 extends over 16 amino acids. Germline V CDR1 and CDR2: MNHEY, SVGAGI. CDR3 bases: TGTGCCAGCAGTTCGACTAGCGGGAGGACAAACAATGAGCAGTTCTTC. Protein: CASSSTSGRTNNEQFF.

The chain has TRBV5-1 and TRBJ2-2; TRBD1 matches 7 bases. This CDR3 comprises 14 residues. Germline V gives CDR1 SGHRS, CDR2 YFSETQ. J was trimmed by 4 bases and V by 3 bases; bases with no gene match: 3. CDR3 in amino acids: CASSSGQSTGELFF. CDR3 bases: TGCGCCAGCAGCTCGGGACAGAGCACCGGGGAGCTGTTTTTT.

The chain links TRBV18 to TRBJ2-1, with TRBD2 matching over 8 bases. The CDR3 spans 16 residues. CDR1 and CDR2 (germline): KGHSH, LQKENI. V lost 0 bases, J lost 7 bases, and 8 bases stayed unmatched. The CDR3 here is CASSPPPGGLPNEQFF. As DNA, the CDR3 is TGTGCCAGCTCACCACCGCCGGGAGGGCTTCCTAATGAGCAGTTCTTC.

The chain carries TRBV5-8 and TRBJ2-5; D not resolved. CDR3 size: 14 residues. CDR1 and CDR2 from the germline V gene are SGHTS and YDEGEE. V lost 1 base and J 2 bases, leaving 9 bases between the germline ends. CDR3 amino acids: CASSLTSSQETQYF. The CDR3 nucleotides read TGTGCCAGCAGCTTGACCAGCTCTCAAGAGACCCAGTACTTC. The whole variable domain, remainder taken from reference TRBV5-8 and TRBJ2-5, is EAGVTQSPTHLIKTRGQQATLRCSPISGHTSVYWYQQALGLGLQFLLWYDEGEERNRGNFPPRFSGRQFPNYSSELNVNALELEDSALYLCASSLTSSQETQYFGPGTRLLVL.

In DNA form, the CDR3 reads TGCGCCAGCAGCTTGGGACAGGGTTCCTACGAGCAGTACTTC. It translates to CASSLGQGSYEQYF. The chain has TRBV5-1 and TRBJ2-7; the match to TRBD1 covers 7 bases. V dropped 0 bases and J dropped 1; count of bases not matched to a gene: 1. The CDR3 consists of 14 residues. Germline V gene lookup returns CDR1 SGHRS and CDR2 YFSETQ. The full variable domain, completed using reference TRBV5-1 and TRBJ2-7, is KAGVTQTPRYLIKTRGQQVTLSCSPISGHRSVSWYQQTPGQGLQFLFEYFSETQRNKGNFPGRFSGRQFSNSRSEMNVSTLELGDSALYLCASSLGQGSYEQYFGPGTRLTVT.

The chain recombines TRBV7-9 with TRBJ2-7, with no clear D. Trimming shortened V by 2 bases and J by 10 bases, and 9 bases separated the two germline ends. There are 11 residues in the CDR3. Germline V lookup: CDR1 SEHNR, CDR2 FQNEAQ (reference sequence). As DNA, the CDR3 is TGTGCCAGCAGCTTACTCTGGGAACAGTACTTC. Its protein product is CASSLLWEQYF.

This clone has a single count. The rearrangement joins TRBV28 to TRBJ1-3; D perhaps matches TRBD1 (6 bases). Trimming cost V 5 bases and J 4 bases, with 15 bases left between them. Germline assignment: CDR1 MDHEN and CDR2 SYDVKM. The CDR3 has 15 residues. CDR3 loop: CASSPRGPGGNTIYF. The CDR3 coding sequence is TGTGCCAGCAGTCCCCGGGGGCCCGGGGGAAACACCATATATTTT. Looking up the rest from reference TRBV28 and TRBJ1-3 gives the full variable domain: DVKVTQSSRYLVKRTGEKVFLECVQDMDHENMFWYRQDPGLGLRLIYFSYDVKMKEKGDIPEGYSVSREKKERFSLILESASTNQTSMYLCASSPRGPGGNTIYFGEGSWLTVV.

The chain couples TRBV5-1 to TRBJ2-3; TRBD2 is a possible D gene (6 bases). The CDR3 is made up of 13 amino acids. The germline CDR1 and CDR2 sequences are SGHRS and YFSETQ. Trimming took 4 bases from V and 6 from J, leaving 12 bases between them. The CDR3 region is CASSHGGADTQYF. CDR3 nucleotide sequence: TGCGCCAGCAGCCATGGCGGGGCGGATACGCAGTATTTT.

V and J are TRBV12-5 and TRBJ2-1; 12 bases are shared with TRBD2. Losses at the gene ends were 6 bases for V and 2 bases for J; bases not matched to a gene: 5. The CDR3 runs 16 residues. The germline V gene encodes CDR1 LGHNT and CDR2 FRNRAP. CDR3 loop: CASGKTSGGPYNEQFF. Here the CDR3 DNA reads TGTGCTAGTGGCAAGACTAGCGGGGGACCCTACAATGAGCAGTTCTTC.

The chain carries TRBV5-1 and TRBJ1-3, with a tentative D call TRBD1 (6 bases). The length of the CDR3 is 16 residues. Per the germline V gene, CDR1 is SGHRS and CDR2 is YFSETQ. The V and J ends lost 1 base and 2 bases respectively, with 13 bases between them. The CDR3 nucleotides are TGCGCCAGCAGCTTGAGTGGCAGGGGTACTGGAAACACCATATATTTT. It encodes CASSLSGRGTGNTIYF. Looking up the rest from reference TRBV5-1 and TRBJ1-3 gives the full variable domain: KAGVTQTPRYLIKTRGQQVTLSCSPISGHRSVSWYQQTPGQGLQFLFEYFSETQRNKGNFPGRFSGRQFSNSRSEMNVSTLELGDSALYLCASSLSGRGTGNTIYFGEGSWLTVV.

This chain uses TRBV11-3 with TRBJ1-3; a possible D gene is TRBD1 (6 bases). The ends were cut back, 1 base at V and 2 bases at J, with 12 bases in the middle. Germline CDR1 SGHNT, CDR2 YENEEA. This CDR3 is built from 16 residues. The CDR3 loop reads CASSLAGAVAGNTIYF. CDR3 DNA sequence: TGTGCCAGCAGCTTAGCAGGGGCAGTAGCTGGAAACACCATATATTTT.

The chain links TRBV29-1 to TRBJ2-7; 8 bases are a match to TRBD1. This CDR3 has 14 amino acids. CDR1 is SQVTM, CDR2 ANQGSEA, per germline. After removal of 4 bases from V and 4 bases from J, the junction contained 9 bases not matched to a gene. The CDR3 loop is CSVGGATGEYEQYF. CDR3 nucleotide sequence: TGCAGCGTTGGGGGCGCGACAGGGGAGTACGAGCAGTACTTC.

This chain uses TRBV28 with TRBJ2-7; TRBD1 matches at 7 bases. Germline trimming cut 3 bases from V and 3 bases from J; bases unmatched to any gene: 2. Per the germline V gene, CDR1 is MDHEN and CDR2 is SYDVKM. The CDR3 has 13 amino acids. Here the CDR3 reads CASSFGTDYEQYF. In nucleotides, the CDR3 is TGTGCCAGCAGTTTCGGGACAGACTACGAGCAGTACTTC.

This clone was seen a few times. The chain employs TRBV19 and TRBJ1-5; 9 nucleotides align to TRBD1. The CDR3 runs 14 residues. Germline V CDR1 and CDR2: LNHDA, SQIVND (reference sequence). V was pared by 7 bases and J by 8 bases, with 9 bases of the junction left unmatched. CDR3 sequence reads: CASIDGQGTEPQHF. Here the CDR3 DNA reads TGTGCCAGTATCGACGGACAGGGGACGGAGCCCCAGCATTTT.